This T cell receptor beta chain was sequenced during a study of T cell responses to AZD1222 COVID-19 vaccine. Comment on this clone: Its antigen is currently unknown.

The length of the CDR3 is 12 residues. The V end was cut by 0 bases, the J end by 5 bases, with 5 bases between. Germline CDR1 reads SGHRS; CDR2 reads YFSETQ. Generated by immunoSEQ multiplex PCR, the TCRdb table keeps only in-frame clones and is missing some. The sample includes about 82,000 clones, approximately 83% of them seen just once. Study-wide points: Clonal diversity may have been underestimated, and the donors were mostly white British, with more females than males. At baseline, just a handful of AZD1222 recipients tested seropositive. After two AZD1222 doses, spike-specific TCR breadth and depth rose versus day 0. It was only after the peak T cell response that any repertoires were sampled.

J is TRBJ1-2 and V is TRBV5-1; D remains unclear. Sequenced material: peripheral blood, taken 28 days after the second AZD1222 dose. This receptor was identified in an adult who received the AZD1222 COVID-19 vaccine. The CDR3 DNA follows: TGCGCCAGCAGCTTGGATAAATATGGCTACACCTTC. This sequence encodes CASSLDKYGYTF.